Below, one TCR beta chain is given with its context. The method was immunoSEQ multiplex PCR; TCRdb's version includes in-frame clones alone and lacks a portion of them. In the table there are 200,000 to 250,000 clones, about nine tenths of which are singletons. The sample comes from a study of blood T cell repertoires in COVID-19. The ends lost 7 bases at V and 0 bases at J; junction bases unmatched: 6. CDR1 is ENHRY and CDR2 is SYGVKD in the germline V gene. The CDR3 is 14 amino acids. The clonotype was recovered from a woman in her forties or fifties in a cohort exposed to, infected with or recovered from COVID-19 (not recorded which). The J gene is TRBJ2-7, the V gene TRBV10-3; TRBD1 matches at 7 bases. The source material was PBMCs or T cells enriched from blood (not recorded which). CDR3 amino acids: CAITLDRSSYEQYF. The CDR3 bases are TGTGCCATCACTTTGGACAGGAGCTCCTACGAGCAGTACTTC.